The clone carrying this TCR beta chain was recorded a few times. Its antigen is not known. These data are taken from a study of T cell responses to AZD1222 COVID-19 vaccine. Study summary: Investigators merged groups given second doses at roughly 4 or roughly 12 weeks. Overall study results and limits: Vaccination with two AZD1222 doses was followed by a rise in Spike-specific TCR breadth and depth. No repertoire was sampled before or during the peak T cell response, only after it.

TCRdb's table, derived via immunoSEQ multiplex PCR, lists solely in-frame clones and lacks some. Of some 150,000 clones listed, about 95% are singletons. The sequence came from an adult in good health. The source material was peripheral blood, sampled on day 0 of AZD1222 vaccination.

Here the CDR3 DNA reads TGCGCCAGCAGCCTCGGACAGACGGCTGAAGCTTTCTTT. This encodes CASSLGQTAEAFF. The rearrangement joins TRBV5-1 to TRBJ1-1, with D perhaps matching TRBD1 (6 bases). The CDR3 consists of 13 residues. The V gene's germline CDR1 is SGHRS and CDR2 YFSETQ. Deletions cut 4 bases from V and 6 bases from J, with 13 bases between.